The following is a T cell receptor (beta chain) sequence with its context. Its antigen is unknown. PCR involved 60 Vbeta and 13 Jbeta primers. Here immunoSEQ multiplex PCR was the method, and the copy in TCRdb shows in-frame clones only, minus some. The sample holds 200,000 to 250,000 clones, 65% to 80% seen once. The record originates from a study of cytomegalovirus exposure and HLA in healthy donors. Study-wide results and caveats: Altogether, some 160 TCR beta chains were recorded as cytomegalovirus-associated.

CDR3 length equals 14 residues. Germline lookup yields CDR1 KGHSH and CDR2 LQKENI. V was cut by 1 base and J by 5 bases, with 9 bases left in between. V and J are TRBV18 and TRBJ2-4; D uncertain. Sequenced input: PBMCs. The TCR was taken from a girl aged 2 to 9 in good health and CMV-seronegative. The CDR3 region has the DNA TGTGCCAGCTCACCACAACGCGCCGAAAACATTCAGTACTTC. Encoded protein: CASSPQRAENIQYF.